These 16 T cell receptor delta chains share one sample of origin, sequenced in a study of gamma-delta T cells after stem cell transplantation. TCRdb fed the RT-PCR reads into CATT to redo clone calling. The table has 13,000 to 15,000 delta-chain clones, approximately 32% seen once. The specimen sequenced was gamma-delta T cells. The receptors come from a human donor. It is not recorded whose cells these are; they may come from a transplant donor.

Comments on this clone: The protein TCRdb lists belongs to a much larger clone and differs from this DNA's translation at residues 6 and 14, which points to a read error; the protein shown is made from the DNA. This chain uses TRDV2 with TRDJ3; tentatively, D is TRDD3 (5 bases). CDR1 GEAIGNYY and CDR2 EKD come from the germline V gene. This CDR3 is built from 16 residues. The CDR3: CACDWRSSWDTRQVFF. For the CDR3, the DNA is TGTGCCTGTGACTGGCGGAGCTCCTGGGACACCCGACAGGTGTTTTTC.

The gene calls are TRDV1 and TRDJ1; the match to TRDD3 covers 7 bases. CDR1 is TSWWSYY, CDR2 QGS, per germline. Germline trimming cut 2 bases from V and 3 bases from J; bases unmatched to any gene: 36. The CDR3 runs 25 residues. The CDR3 loop is CALGEAQGFPIHGRAGGPRADKLIF. The CDR3 nucleotides are TGTGCTCTTGGGGAAGCCCAGGGCTTTCCCATCCATGGGAGGGCTGGGGGCCCCCGCGCCGATAAACTCATCTTT.

The chain joins TRDV1 to TRDJ3, with 12 bases identical to TRDD3. The trim removed 1 base at V and 2 bases at J, leaving 12 bases unmatched. This CDR3 spans 22 amino acids. Germline loops: CDR1 TSWWSYY, CDR2 QGS. CDR3 loop: CALGERFPWGIRNPWDTRQMFF. The CDR3 region has the DNA TGTGCTCTTGGGGAACGCTTCCCCTGGGGGATACGAAACCCCTGGGACACCCGACAGATGTTTTTC.

The gene calls are TRDV1 and TRDJ1; 10 nucleotides agree with TRDD3. The CDR3 loop spans 18 amino acids. CDR1 TSWWSYY and CDR2 QGS come from the germline V gene. J gave up 0 bases and V 5 bases, and 12 bases lay outside the gene matches. For the CDR3, the DNA is TGTGCTCTTGGGCCCGGAGGTGCTGGGGGATATCACACCGATAAACTCATCTTT. Amino acid sequence: CALGPGGAGGYHTDKLIF.

By sample fraction, this clone is medium-sized (0.01 to 0.1%). In the same sample, other DNA sequences code for this CDR3. V usage is TRDV2 and J usage is TRDJ2, with 7 bases identical to TRDD3. The J segment lost 4 bases and the V segment lost 3 bases, leaving 1 base of the junction unmatched. The germline gives CDR1 GEAIGNYY, CDR2 EKD. This CDR3 has 13 amino acids. The CDR3 reads CACDYWGTAQLFF. The CDR3 DNA is TGTGCCTGTGACTACTGGGGGACAGCACAACTCTTCTTT.

Note on this clone: A read error may produce the germline difference seen at one junction end. V is TRDV2 and J is TRDJ3; TRDD3 matches at 8 bases. This CDR3 is 18 amino acids long. CDR1 GEAIGNYY and CDR2 EKD come from the germline V gene. DNA of the CDR3: TGTGCCTGTGACAGAAGGGGGGATAGCTCCTGGGACACCCGACAGGTGTTTTTC. The encoded protein is CACDRRGDSSWDTRQVFF.

This CDR3 is CALGDPFPFHNPGGCATAQLFF. DNA of the CDR3: TGTGCTCTTGGGGACCCCTTCCCCTTTCACAACCCTGGGGGATGCGCGACAGCACAACTCTTCTTT. This rearrangement joins TRDV1 to TRDJ2, with 9 bases aligning to TRDD3. This CDR3 spans 22 amino acids. After removal of 3 bases from V and 4 bases from J, the junction contained 24 bases not matched to a gene. In germline, CDR1 is TSWWSYY, CDR2 QGS.

This clone has a handful of counts. TCRdb lists a protein that is different at residue 6 from the translated DNA; the protein given here uses the DNA translation. The chain links TRDV2 to TRDJ3, with D tentatively TRDD3 (6 bases). Germline CDR1 GEAIGNYY, CDR2 EKD. V lost 0 bases and J lost 2, with 7 bases in between. The CDR3 totals 16 residues. The CDR3 region has the DNA TGTGCCTGTGACACCTGGGATACCTGGGACACCCGACAGATGTTTTTC. As protein: CACDTWDTWDTRQMFF.

This chain joins TRDV1 and TRDJ1; TRDD3 matches 10 bases. V was pared by 5 bases and J by 2 bases, with 26 bases of the junction left unmatched. In germline, CDR1 is TSWWSYY, CDR2 QGS. The CDR3 extends over 22 amino acids. The chain's CDR3 is CALGRSFSSSRRWGINTDKLIF. CDR3 nucleotide sequence: TGTGCTCTTGGGCGGTCTTTCTCCTCCTCAAGGCGCTGGGGGATAAATACCGATAAACTCATCTTT.

This clone was seen just once. The V call is TRDV3, the J call TRDJ1; 9 positions match TRDD3. Trimming at V came to 3 bases and at J to 4 bases, leaving 30 bases not matched to a gene. The CDR3 contains 21 residues. Germline V CDR1 and CDR2: TVYSNPD, GDNSRS (reference sequence). In DNA form, the CDR3 reads TGTGCCTTGCCCTTCCCCTACTGGGGGAGAGCACCAGACGACGCCGGCGATAAACTCATCTTT. It is translated as CALPFPYWGRAPDDAGDKLIF.

CDR3 sequence (DNA): TGTGCCTGTGACATCTACTTTACTGGGGGATACGTAAGGAGCAAACTCATCTTT. It translates to CACDIYFTGGYVRSKLIF. This chain connects TRDV2 to TRDJ1, with TRDD3 matching over 13 bases. CDR1 is GEAIGNYY and CDR2 is EKD in the germline V gene. This CDR3 region has 18 residues. With 2 bases clipped from V and 8 bases from J, the junction kept 16 bases outside the gene matches.

This clone turned up a few times. A junction boundary mismatches the germline segment, possibly from a read error. The identical CDR3 is also encoded by other nucleotide sequences in the sample. The V and J genes are TRDV1 and TRDJ1; 10 bases align to TRDD3. Looked up from germline, CDR1 is TSWWSYY and CDR2 is QGS. The CDR3 has 19 residues. The CDR3, as DNA: TGTGCTCTCGGGGAACGGCCTTTTTACTGGGGGATTGTCACCGATAAACTCATCTTT. Protein: CALGERPFYWGIVTDKLIF.

This clone showed up just a few times. The gene calls are TRDV1 and TRDJ1; the D gene is possibly TRDD3 (8 bases). V was clipped by 3 bases and J by 0 bases, with 29 bases between them. CDR1 and CDR2 (germline): TSWWSYY, QGS. The CDR3 consists of 21 residues. CDR3 loop: CALGDVPTMRLGAPYTDKLIF. The DNA of the CDR3 is TGTGCTCTTGGGGATGTTCCTACGATGCGACTGGGGGCCCCGTACACCGATAAACTCATCTTT.

This clone was observed a few times. The chain couples TRDV1 to TRDJ2; D possibly corresponds to TRDD3 (8 bases). V was clipped by 3 bases and J by 1 base, with 30 bases between them. Germline CDR1 reads TSWWSYY; CDR2 reads QGS. The CDR3 contains 22 residues. CDR3 region: CALGEALPHLTGGRLLTAQLFF. The CDR3 DNA reads as TGTGCTCTTGGGGAGGCCCTTCCTCATCTTACTGGGGGCCGTCTTTTGACAGCACAACTCTTCTTT.

This sequence joins TRDV1 and TRDJ1, with a weak D call TRDD3 (6 bases). The CDR3 extends over 17 amino acids. Trimming cost V 0 bases and J 3 bases, with 17 bases left between them. The germline V gene has CDR1 TSWWSYY and CDR2 QGS. The CDR3 nucleotides read TGTGCTCTTGGGGAACTATTACCCCATGCTGGGGCCGATAAACTCATCTTT. Amino acids: CALGELLPHAGADKLIF.

The CDR3 sequence: CAFLASYGVYTDKLIF. CDR3 coding DNA: TGTGCCTTTTTAGCTTCCTACGGAGTGTACACCGATAAACTCATCTTT. The gene calls are TRDV3 and TRDJ1; 8 positions match TRDD2. Trimming took 2 bases from V and 0 from J; bases not matched to a gene: 11. CDR3 length: 16 residues. CDR1 TVYSNPD and CDR2 GDNSRS come from the germline V gene (reference sequence).